Listed here are 25 T cell receptor beta chains from one sample, sequenced in a study of cytomegalovirus exposure and HLA in healthy donors. PCR primers comprised 60 Vbeta and 13 Jbeta primers. Clones were read by immunoSEQ multiplex PCR, and TCRdb kept only the in-frame ones, dropping some. Of about 170,000 clones listed, 60% to 80% are singletons. The sequenced sample was PBMCs. These receptors were taken from a woman between 50 and 59 years old in good health and CMV-seropositive.

The rearrangement uses TRBV7-2 and TRBJ2-7; a possible D gene is TRBD2 (6 bases). V was clipped by 1 base and J by 3 bases, with 10 bases between them. Germline assignment: CDR1 SGHTA and CDR2 FQGNSA. The CDR3 has 14 amino acids. The CDR3 DNA is TGTGCCAGCAGCTTAGGCCCGGGGGTCTACGAGCAGTACTTC. It yields the protein CASSLGPGVYEQYF.

This clone was found once. The chain has TRBV2 and TRBJ1-4; D gene ambiguous. The CDR3 loop spans 16 amino acids. Germline V lookup: CDR1 SNHLY, CDR2 FYNNEI. V lost 5 bases, J lost 0 bases, and 13 bases lay in between. In DNA form, the CDR3 reads TGTGCCAGCAGTTTATTTGACGGAGCAACTAATGAAAAACTGTTTTTT. This gives the protein CASSLFDGATNEKLFF. Full variable domain (outside the CDR3, taken from reference TRBV2 and TRBJ1-4): EPEVTQTPSHQVTQMGQEVILRCVPISNHLYFYWYRQILGQKVEFLVSFYNNEISEKSEIFDDQFSVERPDGSNFTLKIRSTKLEDSAMYFCASSLFDGATNEKLFFGSGTQLSVL.

The V gene is TRBV4-1, the J gene TRBJ2-7; 8 bases agree with TRBD2. Germline V lookup: CDR1 MGHRA, CDR2 YSYEKL. This CDR3 comprises 15 residues. V lost 0 bases, J lost 4 bases, and 5 bases stayed unmatched. The DNA of the CDR3 is TGCGCCAGCAGCCAAGAAAGGCGGGAGGCTTACGAGCAGTACTTC. Translation: CASSQERREAYEQYF.

Written as DNA, the CDR3 is TGTGCCAGCTCGGAGACAGGCAACTCTGGGGCCAACGTCCTGACTTTC. This translates into CASSETGNSGANVLTF. The J gene is TRBJ2-6, the V gene TRBV18, with D possibly TRBD1 on 6 matching bases. V lost 6 bases, J lost 0 bases, and 12 bases lay in between. In germline, CDR1 is KGHSH, CDR2 LQKENI. The CDR3 extends over 16 amino acids.

The rearrangement joins TRBV6-6 to TRBJ2-7, with D possibly matching TRBD1 (6 bases). Between the trimmed V and J ends, which lost 2 bases and 6 bases, there was a span of 11 bases. This CDR3 has 13 amino acids. Germline CDR1 MNHNY, CDR2 SVGAGI (reference sequence). CDR3 nucleotide sequence: TGTGCCAGCAGTTACCGGGACATTGGCGAGCAGTACTTC. It is translated as CASSYRDIGEQYF.

The CDR3 sequence is CASSSTNRGTYEQYF. The CDR3 DNA follows: TGTGCCAGCAGCTCAACGAACAGGGGAACCTACGAGCAGTACTTC. The chain is built from TRBV11-2 and TRBJ2-7; 7 bases are a match to TRBD1. The ends lost 4 bases at V and 2 bases at J; junction bases unmatched: 8. CDR3 length: 15 residues. Per germline, CDR1 SGHAT and CDR2 FQNNGV.

V usage is TRBV29-1 and J usage is TRBJ2-5; 13 bases agree with TRBD2. This CDR3 has 13 residues. Germline V gene data show CDR1 as SQVTM and CDR2 as ANQGSEA. The V gene end was trimmed by 8 bases and the J gene end by 4 bases; junction bases not matched to a gene: 4. CDR3 amino acids: CSTRTSGGETQYF. The DNA of the CDR3 is TGCAGCACCCGGACTAGCGGGGGAGAGACCCAGTACTTC.

This sequence joins TRBV6-6 and TRBJ2-1; TRBD2 matches 10 bases. The germline V gene encodes CDR1 MNHNY and CDR2 SVGAGI (reference sequence). With V trimmed by 6 bases and J by 2 bases, 4 bases remained unmatched. CDR3 length: 15 residues. CDR3 amino acids: CASRKAGGPYNEQFF. DNA for the CDR3: TGTGCCAGCAGGAAAGCGGGGGGGCCCTACAATGAGCAGTTCTTC.

The genes are TRBV6-5 and TRBJ1-1; no clear D gene. The germline gives CDR1 MNHEY, CDR2 SVGAGI. The CDR3 is made up of 12 amino acids. V was shortened by 5 bases and J by 8 bases, with 12 bases between the two germline ends. The CDR3 nucleotides are TGTGCCAGCAGTGAACTAGTCGGAGAAGCTTTCTTT. This codes for CASSELVGEAFF.

The V and J genes are TRBV4-3 and TRBJ2-7; perhaps TRBD2 as D (5 bases). V lost 1 base and J lost 2, with 12 bases in between. Germline CDR1 reads LGHNA; CDR2 reads YSLEER. This CDR3 spans 15 amino acids. CDR3 DNA: TGCGCCAGCAGCCAAGTTTGGGAGAAAACCTACGAGCAGTACTTC. It is translated as CASSQVWEKTYEQYF.

The genes are TRBV5-8 and TRBJ1-2; D not resolved. Germline V gene data show CDR1 as SGHTS and CDR2 as YDEGEE. V lost 0 bases to trimming and J lost 5 bases, with 11 bases between them. This CDR3 comprises 14 residues. The CDR3 is CASSLGSDFYGYTF. The CDR3, as DNA: TGTGCCAGCAGCTTGGGGTCAGATTTTTATGGCTACACCTTC.

The genes are TRBV11-2 and TRBJ2-5, with a possible D match to TRBD1 (6 bases). Germline values: CDR1 SGHAT, CDR2 FQNNGV. The CDR3 is 17 residues long. With 3 bases removed from V and 5 bases from J, the gap between germline ends came to 22 bases. This CDR3 is CASSFSAGALNLETQYF. Here the CDR3 DNA reads TGTGCCAGCAGCTTTTCCGCAGGGGCGCTCAACCTCGAGACCCAGTACTTC.

This chain links TRBV19 with TRBJ2-5, with 7 positions matching TRBD1. This CDR3 is 13 amino acids long. The germline CDR1 and CDR2 sequences are LNHDA and SQIVND (reference sequence). V lost 7 bases, J lost 2 bases, and 4 bases stayed unmatched. Written as DNA, the CDR3 is TGTGCCAGTAAACCGGGACAGCAAGAGACCCAGTACTTC. It yields the protein CASKPGQQETQYF. Based on the CDR3 plus reference TRBV19 and TRBJ2-5, the full variable domain is DGGITQSPKYLFRKEGQNVTLSCEQNLNHDAMYWYRQDPGQGLRLIYYSQIVNDFQKGDIAEGYSVSREKKESFPLTVTSAQKNPTAFYLCASKPGQQETQYFGPGTRLLVL.

The rearrangement uses TRBV5-1 and TRBJ2-3; 10 nucleotides line up with TRBD1. The V gene end was trimmed by 4 bases and the J gene end by 5 bases; junction bases not matched to a gene: 10. This CDR3 has 16 residues. CDR1 is SGHRS, CDR2 YFSETQ, per germline. The CDR3 protein is CASSPARGTGVDTQYF. CDR3 bases: TGCGCCAGCAGCCCTGCCCGAGGGACAGGGGTAGATACGCAGTATTTT.

There are a few counts of this clone. The chain joins TRBV7-9 to TRBJ1-2, with 7 positions matching TRBD1. The J segment lost 4 bases and the V segment lost 1 base, leaving 9 bases of the junction unmatched. The CDR3 loop spans 16 amino acids. Germline lookup yields CDR1 SEHNR and CDR2 FQNEAQ (reference sequence). CDR3 DNA: TGTGCCAGCAGCTTAGGACAGGGATTAGGCTCCTATGGCTACACCTTC. It specifies CASSLGQGLGSYGYTF. Variable domain in full (rest from reference TRBV7-9 and TRBJ1-2): DTGVSQNPRHKITKRGQNVTFRCDPISEHNRLYWYRQTLGQGPEFLTYFQNEAQLEKSRLLSDRFSAERPKGSFSTLEIQRTEQGDSAMYLCASSLGQGLGSYGYTFGSGTRLTVV.

V gene TRBV6-1 combines with J gene TRBJ2-7; 10 bases are shared with TRBD1. Germline CDR1 is MNHNS and CDR2 is SASEGT. Losses at the gene ends were 2 bases for V and 2 bases for J; bases not matched to a gene: 3. The CDR3 extends over 15 amino acids. The CDR3 nucleotides are TGTGCCAGCAGTGAAAAGGGGACAGGGGCCTACGAGCAGTACTTC. Translated: CASSEKGTGAYEQYF.

The chain joins TRBV5-5 to TRBJ2-7; TRBD1 aligns across 9 bases. This CDR3 contains 16 residues. Germline V gives CDR1 SGHKS, CDR2 YYEKEE (reference sequence). The junction had 8 bases not matched to a gene; V was cut back by 3 bases and J by 1 base. CDR3 protein: CASSWSRTGESYEQYF. CDR3 DNA sequence: TGTGCCAGCAGCTGGAGCAGGACAGGGGAGTCCTACGAGCAGTACTTC.

The chain recombines TRBV7-2 with TRBJ2-5; 7 positions match TRBD1. The CDR3 extends over 16 amino acids. J was trimmed by 1 base and V by 5 bases; bases with no gene match: 10. The germline V gene has CDR1 SGHTA and CDR2 FQGNSA. The CDR3 DNA sequence: TGTGCCAGCAGCAGAAGGGGGCTAGCCCCCCAAGAGACCCAGTACTTC. It yields the protein CASSRRGLAPQETQYF.

The CDR3, as DNA: TGTGCCAGCAGCTTCGGGACAGGGGCAGATACGCAGTATTTT. This gives the protein CASSFGTGADTQYF. The chain is built from TRBV5-6 and TRBJ2-3; TRBD1 aligns across 10 bases. The CDR3 runs 14 residues. Germline V CDR1 and CDR2: SGHDT, YYEEEE. With 2 bases clipped from V and 4 bases from J, the junction kept 1 base outside the gene matches.

This chain links TRBV5-4 with TRBJ2-2; tentative D call: TRBD2 (7 bases). Germline V gene data show CDR1 as SGHNT and CDR2 as YYREEE (reference sequence). Trimming took off 0 bases at V and 7 bases at J, with 10 bases between the two ends. The CDR3 is 14 amino acids. DNA of the CDR3: TGTGCCAGCAGCTTGGACAGGGAGGGCGGGGAGCTGTTTTTT. Residues: CASSLDREGGELFF.

The gene calls are TRBV2 and TRBJ1-1; weak D call: TRBD1 (6 bases). Trimming took off 7 bases at V and 0 bases at J, with 12 bases between the two ends. CDR3 length: 14 amino acids. From germline, CDR1 is SNHLY and CDR2 FYNNEI. The CDR3 protein is CASIQGPMNTEAFF. For the CDR3, the DNA is TGTGCCAGCATTCAGGGGCCGATGAACACTGAAGCTTTCTTT.

The chain carries TRBV6-5 and TRBJ1-1, with D perhaps matching TRBD1 (5 bases). CDR3 length: 13 residues. Per the germline V gene, CDR1 is MNHEY and CDR2 is SVGAGI. V dropped 6 bases and J dropped 1 base, with 9 bases sitting between them. The CDR3 spells CASRLTGNTEAFF. CDR3 nucleotides: TGTGCCAGCAGGCTAACAGGGAACACTGAAGCTTTCTTT.

CDR3 region: CATSRIAGGLTLETQYF. The CDR3 DNA is TGTGCCACCAGCAGAATAGCGGGGGGGTTGACCTTAGAGACCCAGTACTTC. V is TRBV15 and J is TRBJ2-5; 11 bases match TRBD2. Germline V gene sequence: CDR1 LNHNV, CDR2 YYDKDF (reference sequence). The CDR3 runs 17 residues. J gave up 4 bases and V 2 bases, and 9 bases lay outside the gene matches.

Note on this clone: At one end, the junction sequence differs from germline, possibly due to a read error. The chain combines TRBV10-1 with TRBJ2-2; D perhaps matches TRBD2 (5 bases). Germline CDR1 WNHNN, CDR2 SYGVQD (reference sequence). This CDR3 has 13 residues. CDR3 loop: CASSALLAGELFF. The CDR3 nucleotides are TGCGCCAGCAGTGCTCTGTTGGCCGGGGAGCTGTTCTTT.

CDR3 coding DNA: TGTGCCAGCAGCCGCGCTTGGGGGCCTTCCTACGAGCAGTACTTC. Amino acid sequence: CASSRAWGPSYEQYF. V is TRBV14 and J is TRBJ2-7; D is possibly TRBD1 (6 bases). With 4 bases removed from V and 1 base from J, the gap between germline ends came to 14 bases. The CDR3 runs 15 residues. Germline CDR1 SGHDN, CDR2 FVKESK.